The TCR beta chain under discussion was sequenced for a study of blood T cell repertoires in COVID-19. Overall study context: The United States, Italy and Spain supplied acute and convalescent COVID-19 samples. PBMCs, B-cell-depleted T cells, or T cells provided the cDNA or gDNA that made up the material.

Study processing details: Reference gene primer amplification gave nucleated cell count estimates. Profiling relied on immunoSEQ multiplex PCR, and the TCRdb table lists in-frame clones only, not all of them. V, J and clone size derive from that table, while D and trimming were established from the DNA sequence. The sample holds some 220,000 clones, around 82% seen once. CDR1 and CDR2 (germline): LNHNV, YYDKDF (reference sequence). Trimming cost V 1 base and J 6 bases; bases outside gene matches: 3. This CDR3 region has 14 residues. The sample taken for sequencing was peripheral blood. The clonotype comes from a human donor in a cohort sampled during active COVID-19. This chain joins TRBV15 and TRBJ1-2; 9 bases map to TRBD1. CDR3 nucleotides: TGTGCCACCAGCAGAGGGGGACAGGGCCATGGCTACACCTTC. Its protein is CATSRGGQGHGYTF.